Included here is one TCR beta chain sequence, with context. Antigen: not known. The sample originates from a study of CD8+CD57+ T cells in acquired aplastic anemia. Study as a whole: Mean DNA quantity obtained from sorted CD4+ and CD8+ cells was 2.5 to 4 ug. General study findings and limits: Some 31 sequences, all CD8+ CDR3, were shared between patients and controls.

The CDR3 is 13 amino acids. Between the trimmed V and J ends, which lost 2 bases and 13 bases, there was a span of 15 bases. The V gene's germline CDR1 is LGHNA and CDR2 YNFKEQ. Those patients picked for sequencing had displayed CD8+CD57+ cell expansion on flow cytometry. Using genomic DNA as the template, TCR beta VDJ and CDR3 profiling was carried out. TCRdb analysed the reads with MiXCR anew, one entry per CDR3 protein. This table holds approximately 98,000 distinct CDR3 sequences, around two thirds found once. The sequence came from a human donor with aplastic anemia. The specimen was sorted CD4+, CD8+, or CD8+CD57+ T cells (not recorded which) from PBMCs. V usage is TRBV4-2 and J usage is TRBJ2-1; tentatively, D is TRBD1 or TRBD2 (5 bases each). The CDR3 bases are TGTGCCAGCAGCCAAAGGGACGTCAAAGAACAGTTCTTC. This sequence encodes CASSQRDVKEQFF.